The TCR beta chain under discussion was sequenced for a study of CD8 T cells in ankylosing spondylitis. Whole-study results and caveats: The clones that were linked to disease were reported to be significantly enriched in matched synovial fluid samples from ankylosing spondylitis patients. Eight or nine highly homologous variants formed a TCR beta motif that appeared characteristic of ankylosing spondylitis blood. A subset of motif variants has previously been described in the synovial fluid and blood of reactive arthritis.

Germline values: CDR1 SGHTA, CDR2 FQGTGA. The V gene lost 5 bases and the J gene lost 2 bases, with 15 bases spanning the gap. The CDR3 is 15 amino acids. This clonotype occurred many times. Antigen: not known. Molecular-barcoded quantitative 5'-RACE produced these TCR beta libraries. One entry per CDR3 protein, called by TCRdb with MiXCR from the 5' RACE reads. Of about 500,000 distinct CDR3 sequences listed, approximately 5.3% are singletons. The sample comprised blood, either unsorted or a sorted T cell fraction (not recorded which). This clonotype was obtained from a male donor with ankylosing spondylitis. The chain is built from TRBV7-3 and TRBJ2-5; TRBD2 is a possible D gene (5 bases). The CDR3 bases are TGTGCCAGCAGCCCCCGGGGTAGCTATCAAGAGACCCAGTACTTC. As protein: CASSPRGSYQETQYF.